A single sample is the source of the 10 T cell receptor beta chains below, sequenced in a study of blood T cells in healthy people across ages. A second PCR of about 6 to 11 cycles used a sample-barcoded 5' primer and a J-beta primer mix. TCRdb fed the 5' RACE reads into MiXCR, producing one record per CDR3 protein. The sample gives about 760,000 distinct CDR3 sequences, 56% of which show up once; roughly 24% is in the top ten. The sample comprised blood. Receptors originate from a man aged 40-49 years in good health.

This clonotype appeared a few times. This chain links TRBV12-3 or TRBV12-4 with TRBJ1-5; D not resolved. V was cut by 2 bases and J by 0 bases, with 11 bases left in between. This CDR3 has 16 amino acids. CDR3 DNA: TGTGCCAGCAGTTTATACGGGGAGTATAGCAATCAGCCCCAGCATTTT. Protein: CASSLYGEYSNQPQHF.

This clonotype was recorded a few times. The chain has TRBV14 and TRBJ2-7, with TRBD1 identical over 7 bases. CDR3 length: 15 amino acids. The V segment lost 1 base and the J segment 2 bases; nucleotides outside the gene matches: 5. Germline V CDR1 and CDR2: SGHDN, FVKESK. The CDR3 spells CASSQGGQVTYEQYF. The DNA of the CDR3 is TGTGCCAGCAGCCAAGGAGGACAGGTTACCTACGAGCAGTACTTC.

V usage is TRBV29-1 and J usage is TRBJ2-3, with D hard to call. Germline assignment: CDR1 SQVTM and CDR2 ANQGSEA. Between the trimmed V and J ends, which lost 4 bases and 0 bases, there was a span of 8 bases. CDR3 length: 13 residues. CDR3 protein: CSVGSPSTDTQYF. In DNA, the CDR3 is TGCAGCGTTGGGTCCCCTAGCACAGATACGCAGTATTTT.

This clonotype turned up a few times. The gene calls are TRBV28 and TRBJ2-7; a weak D match, TRBD1 (6 bases). V was shortened by 5 bases and J by 2 bases, with 13 bases between the two germline ends. CDR1 and CDR2 (germline): MDHEN, SYDVKM. The CDR3 sequence is 14 residues long. This CDR3 reads CASSNRVYPYEQYF. The CDR3 DNA reads TGTGCCAGCAGTAACAGGGTTTACCCCTACGAGCAGTACTTC.

This sequence joins TRBV29-1 and TRBJ2-1; D may be TRBD1 (6 bases). Germline-derived CDR1 and CDR2 are SQVTM and ANQGSEA. This CDR3 spans 12 amino acids. Trimming took 6 bases from V and 7 from J, leaving 13 bases between them. The CDR3 is CSVRRGGNEQFF. The DNA of the CDR3 is TGCAGCGTCCGACGAGGGGGAAATGAGCAGTTCTTC.

The sample holds many counts of this clonotype. The chain links TRBV12-5 to TRBJ2-1; maybe TRBD1 (5 bases). The germline V gene encodes CDR1 LGHNT and CDR2 FRNRAP. The germline V and J ends were trimmed by 5 bases and 8 bases, with 13 bases remaining between them. The CDR3 sequence is 13 residues long. The CDR3 DNA sequence: TGTGCTAGTGGTCCTAGGGGTTTGGATGAGCAGTTCTTC. Residues: CASGPRGLDEQFF.

The V gene is TRBV7-8, the J gene TRBJ2-1; D gene unclear. Germline V CDR1 and CDR2: SGHVS, FQNEAQ. Trimming took off 2 bases at V and 9 bases at J, with 14 bases between the two ends. The CDR3 covers 14 residues. For the CDR3, the DNA is TGTGCCAGCAGCTTAAGCCTAATTCGTAGTGAGCAGTTCTTC. Amino acid sequence: CASSLSLIRSEQFF.

This chain joins TRBV6-1 and TRBJ1-6; D is unresolved. Trimming removed 7 bases from V and 4 bases from J, with 17 bases in between. The germline V gene encodes CDR1 MNHNS and CDR2 SASEGT. This CDR3 has 16 residues. CDR3: CASTALTATYNSPLHF. The CDR3 coding sequence is TGTGCCAGCACCGCTTTGACCGCGACATATAATTCACCCCTCCACTTT.

The chain recombines TRBV4-2 with TRBJ2-1; D may match TRBD1 or TRBD2 (5 bases each). V was pared by 2 bases and J by 8 bases, with 13 bases between. The CDR3 extends over 14 amino acids. CDR1 LGHNA and CDR2 YNFKEQ come from the germline V gene. The CDR3 nucleotides are TGTGCCAGCAGCCAAACGGGACCGGTCGATGAGCAGTTCTTC. Residues: CASSQTGPVDEQFF.

The V call is TRBV20-1, the J call TRBJ1-5; D is unclear. The CDR3 runs 13 residues. Germline V CDR1 and CDR2: DFQATT, SNEGSKA (reference sequence). V was pared by 5 bases and J by 0 bases, with 8 bases between. CDR3 DNA: TGCAGTGCTGGGTCTTATAGCAATCAGCCCCAGCATTTT. Translation: CSAGSYSNQPQHF.